A single sample gave rise to the 23 T cell receptor beta chains below, sequenced in a study of T cells in localized non-small cell lung cancer. This table comes from immunoSEQ multiplex PCR, and its TCRdb copy is limited to in-frame clones, with some not included. This sample yields 25,000 to 35,000 clones, of which about 80% are seen a single time; about 16% belongs to the top ten. Source: peripheral blood, taken before any cancer treatment. The receptors shown here come from a male donor at least 60 years old with stage III squamous cell lung carcinoma.

The chain joins TRBV10-3 to TRBJ1-1; D is perhaps TRBD1 (5 bases). V was shortened by 6 bases and J by 7 bases, with 9 bases between the two germline ends. The CDR3 is made up of 11 amino acids. Germline V gene lookup returns CDR1 ENHRY and CDR2 SYGVKD. The CDR3 is CAIRGDGEAFF. The CDR3, as DNA: TGTGCCATCAGGGGGGACGGTGAAGCTTTCTTT.

The chain links TRBV28 to TRBJ2-7, with 9 nucleotides matching TRBD2. CDR3 length equals 16 residues. Germline lookup yields CDR1 MDHEN and CDR2 SYDVKM. V trimming: 2 bases; J trimming: 0 bases; junction bases outside the gene matches: 5. The CDR3 protein is CASSLISGGPSYEQYF. DNA for the CDR3: TGTGCCAGCAGTTTAATTAGCGGGGGCCCCTCCTACGAGCAGTACTTC.

CDR3 DNA sequence: TGCAGCGTTGATGGAGGCTACAATGAGCAGTTCTTC. Its protein product is CSVDGGYNEQFF. This rearrangement joins TRBV29-1 to TRBJ2-1; possibly TRBD2 for D (5 bases). V was cut by 3 bases and J by 3 bases, with 6 bases left in between. The CDR3 totals 12 residues. CDR1 is SQVTM, CDR2 ANQGSEA, per germline.

The rearrangement joins TRBV5-6 to TRBJ2-7, with D tentatively TRBD1 (6 bases). With 0 bases removed from V and 3 bases from J, the gap between germline ends came to 10 bases. The germline V gene has CDR1 SGHDT and CDR2 YYEEEE. This CDR3 has 14 residues. The CDR3 reads CASSLVTGYYEQYF. DNA of the CDR3: TGTGCCAGCAGCTTGGTGACAGGATACTACGAGCAGTACTTC.

This clone occurred once. The chain couples TRBV2 to TRBJ1-4; TRBD1 agrees at 10 bases. Germline CDR1 and CDR2: SNHLY and FYNNEI. V trimming: 6 bases; J trimming: 8 bases; junction bases outside the gene matches: 6. CDR3 size: 14 residues. CDR3: CASRQGQGSEKLFF. The CDR3 region has the DNA TGTGCCAGCAGACAGGGACAGGGGAGCGAAAAACTGTTTTTT.

This clone has a handful of counts. The CDR3 DNA sequence: TGTGCCAGTAGGTATGAGGGCCCTCAGGCAGATACGCAGTATTTT. Translated: CASRYEGPQADTQYF. This chain joins TRBV19 and TRBJ2-3; D may be TRBD2 (5 bases). This CDR3 has 15 amino acids. Trimming pared 6 bases from V and 4 bases from J, leaving 17 bases between. Looked up from germline, CDR1 is LNHDA and CDR2 is SQIVND (reference sequence).

The chain couples TRBV5-6 to TRBJ2-3, with D possibly matching TRBD2 (5 bases). This CDR3 spans 15 amino acids. V shed 4 bases and J shed 1 base, with 13 bases lying between them. The V gene's germline CDR1 is SGHDT and CDR2 YYEEEE. CDR3 residues: CASSRTYSGTDTQYF. The CDR3 bases are TGTGCCAGCAGCCGAACATATAGCGGCACAGATACGCAGTATTTT.

This chain links TRBV4-3 with TRBJ2-3; 11 bases match TRBD2. The V gene end was trimmed by 0 bases and the J gene end by 10 bases; junction bases not matched to a gene: 3. The CDR3 contains 14 residues. Germline V gene sequence: CDR1 LGHNA, CDR2 YSLEER. The CDR3 nucleotides are TGCGCCAGCAGCCAAGAGACTAGCGGGACGGCGCAGTATTTT. Amino acid sequence: CASSQETSGTAQYF.

This sequence joins TRBV5-6 and TRBJ1-1; D is uncertain. V gave up 0 bases and J gave up 4 bases, with 13 bases separating them. The CDR3 consists of 15 residues. CDR1 and CDR2 (germline): SGHDT, YYEEEE. The CDR3 region has the DNA TGTGCCAGCAGCTTGGTGACCGGCCGTCGCACTGAAGCTTTCTTT. The encoded protein is CASSLVTGRRTEAFF.

V and J are TRBV19 and TRBJ1-1; D remains ambiguous. With 3 bases removed from V and 3 bases from J, the gap between germline ends came to 11 bases. This CDR3 is 14 amino acids long. CDR1 LNHDA and CDR2 SQIVND come from the germline V gene (reference sequence). The CDR3 is CASSMLGGDTEAFF. In nucleotides, the CDR3 is TGTGCCAGTAGTATGCTTGGCGGAGACACTGAAGCTTTCTTT.

J is TRBJ1-5 and V is TRBV6-1; 7 bases agree with TRBD1. The CDR3 consists of 14 residues. Germline V gene sequence: CDR1 MNHNS, CDR2 SASEGT. The V and J ends lost 8 bases and 4 bases, in that order; junction bases with no gene match: 8. The CDR3 DNA is TGTGCCAGCGGGACAGCGGTAAGGAATCAGCCCCAGCATTTT. Residues: CASGTAVRNQPQHF.

The chain recombines TRBV25-1 with TRBJ1-5, with TRBD1 as a possible D gene (5 bases). With 2 bases removed from V and 7 bases from J, the gap between germline ends came to 12 bases. The CDR3 covers 14 residues. Per the germline V gene, CDR1 is MGHDK and CDR2 is SYGVNS. The CDR3 DNA reads as TGTGCCAGCAGTGAAGACAGCCTGGGGCAGCCCCAGCATTTT. The encoded protein is CASSEDSLGQPQHF.

The chain employs TRBV6-5 and TRBJ2-7; D unclear. Germline values: CDR1 MNHEY, CDR2 SVGAGI. This CDR3 contains 13 residues. V was cut by 5 bases and J by 0 bases, with 8 bases left in between. CDR3 nucleotide sequence: TGTGCCAGCAGTCTAGGGCCCTCCTACGAGCAGTACTTC. It codes for CASSLGPSYEQYF.

V is TRBV7-9 and J is TRBJ2-6; perhaps TRBD2 as D (6 bases). Trimming pared 3 bases from V and 0 bases from J, leaving 9 bases between. Germline loops: CDR1 SEHNR, CDR2 FQNEAQ (reference sequence). The CDR3 consists of 16 residues. The CDR3 loop is CASSFFGGSGANVLTF. The CDR3 DNA is TGTGCCAGCAGCTTTTTCGGGGGCTCTGGGGCCAACGTCCTGACTTTC.

The gene calls are TRBV28 and TRBJ1-2; D is unclear. Trimming stripped 7 bases from V and 1 base from J, with 4 bases between. CDR3 size: 11 residues. The germline V gene encodes CDR1 MDHEN and CDR2 SYDVKM. This chain's CDR3 is CASNNNYGYTF. The CDR3, as DNA: TGTGCCAGCAACAATAACTATGGCTACACCTTC.

This clone occurred a few times. This chain links TRBV5-6 with TRBJ2-5, with 9 nucleotides matching TRBD1. The trim removed 2 bases at V and 1 base at J, leaving 9 bases unmatched. Germline V gives CDR1 SGHDT, CDR2 YYEEEE. The CDR3 is 17 amino acids. The CDR3 DNA is TGTGCCAGCAGCTTCCTACAGGGGGCCCTACCCCAAGAGACCCAGTACTTC. Amino acids: CASSFLQGALPQETQYF.

Only a few counts were recorded for this clone. The chain combines TRBV4-1 with TRBJ1-1, with D uncertain. V was clipped by 2 bases and J by 10 bases, with 14 bases between them. The germline V gene encodes CDR1 MGHRA and CDR2 YSYEKL. The CDR3 is 13 amino acids. The CDR3 sequence is CASSQFSTRGAFF. CDR3 nucleotide sequence: TGCGCCAGCAGCCAATTCTCGACCCGTGGAGCTTTCTTT.

Comment on this clone: A read error may account for a junction end that differs from germline. The chain carries TRBV5-4 and TRBJ1-1; no definite D call. Germline V gene data show CDR1 as SGHNT and CDR2 as YYREEE (reference sequence). This CDR3 is 12 amino acids long. In DNA form, the CDR3 reads TGCGCCAGCAGCCGGGGGAACACTGAAGCTTTCTTT. Protein product: CASSRGNTEAFF.

The J gene is TRBJ2-1, the V gene TRBV5-4; maybe TRBD2 (6 bases). V was trimmed by 2 bases and J by 8 bases, leaving 17 bases between them. There are 15 residues in the CDR3. CDR1 SGHNT and CDR2 YYREEE come from the germline V gene (reference sequence). The CDR3 nucleotides are TGTGCCAGCAGCTTACCGGCGCGGGGCGGCGATGAGCAGTTCTTC. Amino acids: CASSLPARGGDEQFF.

This clone occurred once. The genes are TRBV6-6 and TRBJ2-1; no reliable D call. The CDR3 length is 15 residues. Trimming removed 5 bases at V and 1 base at J, with 12 bases between. CDR1 is MNHNY, CDR2 SVGAGI, per germline (reference sequence). CDR3 coding DNA: TGTGCCAGCAGTAAGAATCCGAATTCCTACAATGAGCAGTTCTTC. As protein: CASSKNPNSYNEQFF.

This chain links TRBV7-2 with TRBJ2-7; D uncertain. This CDR3 has 16 residues. Germline CDR1 and CDR2: SGHTA and FQGNSA. V was trimmed by 4 bases and J by 6 bases, leaving 22 bases between them. This CDR3 is CASSSMGLWATGEQYF. Here the CDR3 DNA reads TGTGCCAGCAGCTCTATGGGCTTATGGGCAACGGGCGAGCAGTACTTC.

This clone was recorded only once. This chain joins TRBV6-5 and TRBJ1-3; D possibly corresponds to TRBD1 (6 bases). The length of the CDR3 is 14 residues. V lost 6 bases to trimming and J lost 4 bases, with 13 bases between them. CDR1 is MNHEY, CDR2 SVGAGI, per germline. CDR3 loop: CASRQTGSGNTIYF. The CDR3 DNA is TGTGCCAGCAGGCAAACAGGGTCGGGAAACACCATATATTTT.

The rearrangement uses TRBV18 and TRBJ2-7; 8 bases are a match to TRBD2. The CDR3 is made up of 15 amino acids. Trimming at V came to 3 bases and at J to 4 bases, leaving 8 bases not matched to a gene. Looked up from germline, CDR1 is KGHSH and CDR2 is LQKENI. The chain's CDR3 is CASSPSHSGSYEQYF. The CDR3 DNA is TGTGCCAGCTCACCCAGCCACAGCGGGAGTTACGAGCAGTACTTC.